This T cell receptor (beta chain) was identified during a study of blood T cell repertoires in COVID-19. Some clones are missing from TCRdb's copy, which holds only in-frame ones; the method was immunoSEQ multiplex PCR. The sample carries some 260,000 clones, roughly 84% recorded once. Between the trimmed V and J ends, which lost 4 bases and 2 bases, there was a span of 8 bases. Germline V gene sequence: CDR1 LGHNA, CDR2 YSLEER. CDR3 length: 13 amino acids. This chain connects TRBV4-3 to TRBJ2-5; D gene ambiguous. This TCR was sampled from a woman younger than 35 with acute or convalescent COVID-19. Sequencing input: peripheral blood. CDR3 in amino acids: CASSLTHQETQYF. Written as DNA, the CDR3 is TGCGCCAGCAGCCTTACTCATCAAGAGACCCAGTACTTC.